The subject of this entry is one TCR beta chain. What it binds is not known. These data come from a study of cytomegalovirus exposure and HLA in healthy donors. Background on the study: The approximately 130 validation repertoires were reported in a later analysis to have been generated on the same platform as the 666 first-cohort repertoires. Overall study findings and caveats: Three chains linked to CMV were shown in vitro to be specific for CMV antigens.

The assay was immunoSEQ multiplex PCR, and TCRdb's table has in-frame clones only and misses some. The data show approximately 220,000 clones, around nine tenths seen once. Trimming cost V 0 bases and J 5 bases, with 8 bases left between them. The CDR3 is 15 residues long. The germline V gene encodes CDR1 LGHNA and CDR2 YSLEER. Separate from the roughly 730-subject first cohort, the approximately 120-subject validation cohort was the one that the donors belonged to. The sample taken for sequencing was PBMCs. This clonotype was obtained from a man aged 18 to 30 in good health and CMV-seronegative. The J gene is TRBJ1-6, the V gene TRBV4-3, with D maybe TRBD1 (5 bases). The CDR3 DNA sequence: TGCGCCAGCAGCCAAGATAGGGGTAATAATTCACCCCTCCACTTT. Translated: CASSQDRGNNSPLHF.